This is a list of T cell receptor beta chains from one sample in a study of beta chain features in type 1 diabetes. TCRdb's copy holds only in-frame clones and misses some; the assay was immunoSEQ multiplex PCR. The repertoire holds more than 350,000 clones, with about an eighth as singletons. Specimen: naive CD4+ T cells from blood. The origin of the receptors is a woman aged 18-35 years in good health. CDR3s include the opening cysteine and the closing phenylalanine or tryptophan. The D gene is left open where the match is weak. The listing skips clone size in some rows; elsewhere it reads once, few, many or a size class.

clone_size	v_call	d_call	j_call	cdr3_aa	cdr3_nt
few	TRBV27	-	TRBJ2-6	CASRSSGANVLTF	TGTGCCAGCAGGAGCTCTGGGGCCAACGTCCTGACTTTC
few	TRBV9	-	TRBJ2-1	CASSVDGAYNEQFF	TGTGCCAGCAGCGTAGATGGTGCCTACAATGAGCAGTTCTTC
-	TRBV19	TRBD2	TRBJ2-2	CASSNGLAGVPRELFF	TGTGCCAGTAGTAACGGACTAGCGGGAGTTCCCCGGGAGCTGTTTTTT
-	TRBV30	-	TRBJ1-2	CAWSIYGPLYYGYTF	TGTGCCTGGAGTATATATGGGCCTTTATACTATGGCTACACCTTC
few	TRBV7-2	-	TRBJ2-2	CASSLFGRELFF	TGTGCCAGCAGCTTATTTGGGCGGGAGCTGTTTTTT
-	TRBV11-2	-	TRBJ2-4	CASSRSQNIQYF	TGTGCCAGCAGCCGTTCCCAAAACATTCAGTACTTC
few	TRBV28	-	TRBJ1-2	CASSFGANYGYTF	TGTGCCAGCAGTTTTGGGGCTAACTATGGCTACACCTTC
-	TRBV29-1	-	TRBJ1-1	CSVEGTSTEAFF	TGCAGCGTTGAGGGCACTAGCACTGAAGCTTTCTTT
few	TRBV6-1	-	TRBJ2-5	CASNWVWDQETQYF	TGTGCCAGTAATTGGGTATGGGACCAAGAGACCCAGTACTTC
few	TRBV14	-	TRBJ2-7	CASSQDRSGYEQYF	TGTGCCAGCAGCCAAGATCGGAGCGGTTACGAGCAGTACTTC
-	TRBV29-1	-	TRBJ2-2	CSVSRQEYTGELFF	TGCAGCGTCTCCAGACAGGAGTACACCGGGGAGCTGTTTTTT
few	TRBV7-8	-	TRBJ1-5	CASSLYGNQPQHF	TGTGCCAGCAGCTTATACGGGAATCAGCCCCAGCATTTT
-	TRBV7-3	TRBD2	TRBJ2-3	CASSLLLAGDTQYF	TGTGCCAGCAGCTTATTACTAGCGGGAGATACGCAGTATTTT
-	TRBV5-6	-	TRBJ2-7	CASSFGTASYEQYF	TGTGCCAGCAGCTTTGGGACGGCCTCCTACGAGCAGTACTTC
-	TRBV5-1	-	TRBJ1-2	CASSPSRGRDGYTF	TGCGCCAGCAGCCCATCGCGGGGGCGGGATGGCTACACCTTC
-	TRBV4-2	-	TRBJ2-1	CASSQDLTIPNEQFF	TGTGCCAGCAGCCAAGATTTAACTATCCCCAATGAGCAGTTCTTC
few	TRBV15	-	TRBJ2-5	CATGRPGETQYF	TGTGCCACCGGCCGCCCCGGAGAGACCCAGTACTTC